What follows are 32 T cell receptor beta chains derived from one specimen sequenced in a study of blood T cells in healthy people across ages. Primers used in a second PCR of roughly 6 to 12 cycles were a sample-barcoded 5' primer and a J-beta primer mix. TCRdb analysed the 5' RACE reads with MiXCR anew, one entry per CDR3 protein. The sample consists of 1.5 million or so distinct CDR3 sequences, roughly two fifths of them appearing once. Material: blood. These receptors were taken from a woman younger than 30 in good health.

The chain employs TRBV6-1 and TRBJ2-6, with 15 nucleotides matching TRBD2. Germline V lookup: CDR1 MNHNS, CDR2 SASEGT. V lost 7 bases to trimming and J lost 0 bases; unmatched junction nucleotides: 7. The CDR3 runs to 19 residues. In DNA, the CDR3 is TGTGCCAGCAAGGGACTAGCGGGGGGCCTTTCCTCTGGGGCCAACGTCCTGACTTTC. It translates to CASKGLAGGLSSGANVLTF.

This sequence joins TRBV20-1 and TRBJ2-5, with D perhaps matching TRBD1 or TRBD2 (5 bases each). The V and J ends lost 5 bases and 11 bases respectively, with 24 bases between them. The germline CDR1 and CDR2 sequences are DFQATT and SNEGSKA (reference sequence). The CDR3 totals 14 residues. The CDR3 here is CSASRGPEANEQYF. The DNA for the CDR3 is TGCAGTGCTTCCCGGGGACCAGAGGCGAATGAGCAGTACTTC.

The chain uses TRBV7-2 and TRBJ2-1; D ambiguous. The CDR3 spans 14 residues. Germline V CDR1 and CDR2: SGHTA, FQGNSA. V was cut by 8 bases and J by 7 bases, with 18 bases left in between. CDR3 in amino acids: CASLLAAGTNEQFF. CDR3 nucleotide sequence: TGTGCCAGCCTCTTAGCCGCAGGAACAAATGAGCAGTTCTTC. Full variable domain (remainder filled in from reference TRBV7-2 and TRBJ2-1): GAGVSQSPSNKVTEKGKDVELRCDPISGHTALYWYRQSLGQGLEFLIYFQGNSAPDKSGLPSDRFSAERTGGSVSTLTIQRTQQEDSAVYLCASLLAAGTNEQFFGPGTRLTVL.

The chain has TRBV5-1 and TRBJ2-1; no clear D. Germline-derived CDR1 and CDR2 are SGHRS and YFSETQ. The V end lost 4 bases, the J end lost 5 bases, and 16 bases lay between the germline ends. The CDR3 runs 15 residues. The CDR3 sequence: CASSPVVGLDNEQFF. In DNA, the CDR3 is TGCGCCAGCAGCCCGGTAGTTGGTCTGGACAATGAGCAGTTCTTC.

V usage is TRBV4-3 and J usage is TRBJ2-1; 8 nucleotides align to TRBD1. Germline V gene lookup returns CDR1 LGHNA and CDR2 YSLEER. V dropped 1 base and J dropped 9; count of bases not matched to a gene: 17. The CDR3 spans 18 residues. The CDR3 protein is CASSQGTGPLGTGGEQFF. CDR3 DNA: TGCGCCAGCAGCCAAGGGACCGGGCCCTTGGGCACAGGGGGTGAGCAGTTCTTC.

In its sample, this clonotype was seen a few times. The V gene is TRBV7-9, the J gene TRBJ1-2; D gene unclear. V dropped 3 bases and J dropped 9 bases, with 14 bases sitting between them. Germline V gene lookup returns CDR1 SEHNR and CDR2 FQNEAQ (reference sequence). CDR3 length: 13 residues. The CDR3, as DNA: TGTGCCAGCAGCTTCAAAAATGGGCCGAGCTACACCTTC. As protein: CASSFKNGPSYTF. The whole variable domain, remainder taken from reference TRBV7-9 and TRBJ1-2, is DTGVSQNPRHKITKRGQNVTFRCDPISEHNRLYWYRQTLGQGPEFLTYFQNEAQLEKSRLLSDRFSAERPKGSFSTLEIQRTEQGDSAMYLCASSFKNGPSYTFGSGTRLTVV.

The gene calls are TRBV6-6 and TRBJ2-7; 9 nucleotides agree with TRBD1. This CDR3 has 14 residues. V lost 5 bases and J lost 5; bases outside the gene matches: 7. Germline loops: CDR1 MNHNY, CDR2 SVGAGI (reference sequence). Here the CDR3 reads CASSPTGGLHEQYF. The CDR3, as DNA: TGTGCCAGCAGTCCTACAGGGGGCTTGCACGAGCAGTACTTC.

The chain employs TRBV12-3 or TRBV12-4 and TRBJ2-7; the match to TRBD2 covers 10 bases. This CDR3 region has 15 residues. Trimming took 4 bases from V and 3 from J; bases not matched to a gene: 6. The CDR3 sequence: CASSSSGGAIYEQYF. CDR3 sequence (DNA): TGTGCCAGCAGTTCCAGCGGGGGGGCAATCTACGAGCAGTACTTC.

Ten or more counts support this clonotype. Relative to the germline gene, one junction end is altered; a read error may explain this. The chain links TRBV12-3 or TRBV12-4 to TRBJ2-3; the D is unclear. This CDR3 has 12 residues. CDR3 sequence: CASSFGPDTQYF. The CDR3 nucleotides are TGCGCCAGCAGCTTTGGTCCAGATACGCAGTATTTT.

The chain joins TRBV28 to TRBJ1-6, with D unclear. The CDR3 consists of 16 residues. Trimming removed 6 bases from V and 6 bases from J, with 18 bases in between. Germline lookup yields CDR1 MDHEN and CDR2 SYDVKM. CDR3 loop: CASRLTSHMSNSPLHF. The CDR3 bases are TGTGCCAGCAGGTTGACATCTCATATGTCTAATTCACCCCTCCACTTT.

This clonotype came up a few times. The chain couples TRBV29-1 to TRBJ1-1; D may be TRBD1 (6 bases). V lost 0 bases and J 10 bases, leaving 12 bases between the germline ends. From germline, CDR1 is SQVTM and CDR2 ANQGSEA. CDR3 size: 12 residues. This CDR3 reads CSVEDRGLGAFF. The CDR3 DNA sequence: TGCAGCGTTGAAGATCGGGGGCTAGGAGCTTTCTTT. The whole variable domain, remainder taken from reference TRBV29-1 and TRBJ1-1, is SAVISQKPSRDICQRGTSLTIQCQVDSQVTMMFWYRQQPGQSLTLIATANQGSEATYESGFVIDKFPISRPNLTFSTLTVSNMSPEDSSIYLCSVEDRGLGAFFGQGTRLTVV.

V is TRBV6-6 and J is TRBJ1-2; the match to TRBD1 covers 10 bases. The ends lost 2 bases at V and 8 bases at J; junction bases unmatched: 8. CDR1 is MNHNY, CDR2 SVGAGI, per germline (reference sequence). The CDR3 loop spans 15 amino acids. For the CDR3, the DNA is TGTGCCAGCAGTTACGGGGGGACAGGGGCGTTAGGCTACACCTTC. This translates into CASSYGGTGALGYTF.

The chain couples TRBV19 to TRBJ2-7, with D possibly TRBD2 on 6 matching bases. The CDR3 consists of 15 residues. Trimming removed 5 bases from V and 3 bases from J, with 17 bases in between. Germline V CDR1 and CDR2: LNHDA, SQIVND (reference sequence). Written as DNA, the CDR3 is TGTGCCAGTAGTCCGGGGGACCTTGTCCACTACGAGCAGTACTTC. Residues: CASSPGDLVHYEQYF.

The chain uses TRBV7-9 and TRBJ1-4; TRBD1 agrees at 9 bases. The ends lost 5 bases at V and 7 bases at J; junction bases unmatched: 2. Germline V lookup: CDR1 SEHNR, CDR2 FQNEAQ (reference sequence). This CDR3 has 13 amino acids. The CDR3 DNA is TGTGCCAGCAGCCTACAGGGGGCTGAAAAACTGTTTTTT. This gives the protein CASSLQGAEKLFF.

Ten or more counts support this clonotype. The chain uses TRBV3-1 and TRBJ2-1, with D possibly being TRBD1 or TRBD2 (5 bases each). CDR3 length: 15 amino acids. V was pared by 1 base and J by 0 bases, with 7 bases between. Per the germline V gene, CDR1 is LGHDT and CDR2 is YNNKEL (reference sequence). CDR3 protein: CASSQVGDSYNEQFF. As DNA, the CDR3 is TGTGCCAGCAGCCAAGTGGGGGACTCCTACAATGAGCAGTTCTTC.

This clonotype was found a few times. CDR3 residues: CATSDPLQETQYF. CDR3 in DNA: TGTGCCACCAGTGACCCGCTACAAGAGACCCAGTACTTC. J is TRBJ2-5 and V is TRBV24-1; the D is unclear. CDR3 length: 13 residues. Trimming stripped 4 bases from V and 2 bases from J, with 7 bases between. The germline V gene has CDR1 KGHDR and CDR2 SFDVKD.

Only a few counts were recorded for this clonotype. The chain employs TRBV10-3 and TRBJ1-1; no definite D call. V was trimmed by 6 bases and J by 5 bases, leaving 7 bases between them. The germline CDR1 and CDR2 sequences are ENHRY and SYGVKD. The CDR3 loop spans 11 amino acids. The CDR3 loop is CAISVGTEAFF. The CDR3, as DNA: TGTGCCATCAGCGTGGGAACTGAAGCTTTCTTT.

This clonotype was detected only once. In DNA, the CDR3 is TGTGCCAGCAGCCAATCGTCAGGAAAACTGTTTTTT. Its translation is CASSQSSGKLFF. The chain links TRBV16 to TRBJ1-4; D unresolved. The ends were cut back, 0 bases at V and 10 bases at J, with 6 bases in the middle. Germline V gene lookup returns CDR1 KGHSY and CDR2 FQNENV. This CDR3 is 12 amino acids long.

This clonotype was seen only a few times. The rearrangement joins TRBV25-1 to TRBJ1-2, with D unclear. This CDR3 has 14 residues. The V end was cut by 5 bases, the J end by 6 bases, with 16 bases between. CDR1 is MGHDK, CDR2 SYGVNS, per germline. CDR3 DNA sequence: TGTGCCAGCAGTCCCGGGCCGGGAAGGGATGGCTACACCTTC. This codes for CASSPGPGRDGYTF.

The gene calls are TRBV6-5 and TRBJ2-7; D is undetermined. The V end lost 0 bases, the J end lost 2 bases, and 11 bases lay between the germline ends. In germline, CDR1 is MNHEY, CDR2 SVGAGI. The CDR3 is 15 amino acids. Here the CDR3 DNA reads TGTGCCAGCAGTTACTCGTTTTACAGCCCCTACGAGCAGTACTTC. Translated: CASSYSFYSPYEQYF.

V usage is TRBV3-1 and J usage is TRBJ2-1; D is unclear. The CDR3 is made up of 12 amino acids. V gave up 5 bases and J gave up 6 bases, with 8 bases separating them. The germline gives CDR1 LGHDT, CDR2 YNNKEL (reference sequence). The CDR3 loop reads CASSMYANEQFF. The DNA for the CDR3 is TGTGCCAGCAGCATGTACGCCAATGAGCAGTTCTTC.

This clonotype occurred a few times. The V gene is TRBV18, the J gene TRBJ1-1; 7 bases line up with TRBD1. The CDR3 runs to 15 residues. Germline loops: CDR1 KGHSH, CDR2 LQKENI. Losses at the gene ends were 3 bases for V and 2 bases for J; bases not matched to a gene: 6. This CDR3 reads CASSPTGSRNTEAFF. Here the CDR3 DNA reads TGTGCCAGCTCACCGACAGGGTCCCGCAACACTGAAGCTTTCTTT.

A single count supports this clonotype. The chain has TRBV25-1 and TRBJ2-7, with D possibly being TRBD1 (6 bases). The V end was cut by 8 bases, the J end by 6 bases, with 17 bases between. The V gene's germline CDR1 is MGHDK and CDR2 SYGVNS. CDR3 size: 13 residues. The CDR3 region is CASSDRFHCEQYF. The CDR3 DNA sequence: TGTGCCAGCTCGGACAGATTTCACTGCGAGCAGTACTTC.

V is TRBV12-3 or TRBV12-4 and J is TRBJ2-1, with D tentatively TRBD1 or TRBD2 (6 bases each). Trimming stripped 6 bases from V and 6 bases from J, with 12 bases between. The CDR3 has 13 residues. CDR3 residues: CASSRWGANEQFF. CDR3 DNA: TGTGCCAGCAGCCGGTGGGGGGCCAATGAGCAGTTCTTC.

V usage is TRBV6-5 and J usage is TRBJ2-2, with D maybe TRBD2 (5 bases). Trimming took 5 bases from V and 5 from J, leaving 15 bases between them. CDR1 and CDR2 from the germline V gene are MNHEY and SVGAGI. The CDR3 has 15 residues. CDR3 DNA sequence: TGTGCCAGCAGTCGGCTCGGAGGTCGGACCGGGGAGCTGTTTTTT. Amino acid sequence: CASSRLGGRTGELFF.

Notes on this clonotype: At one end, the junction sequence differs from germline, possibly due to a read error. In DNA form, the CDR3 reads TGTACCATCAGGGGGACGGAGAACTATGGCTACACCTTC. Translated: CTIRGTENYGYTF. The chain links TRBV10-3 to TRBJ1-2; TRBD1 matches 7 bases. The CDR3 totals 13 residues. Germline V gene data show CDR1 as ENHRY and CDR2 as SYGVKD.

Concerning this clonotype: The junction departs from germline at one end; a sequencing error may be responsible. V usage is TRBV28 and J usage is TRBJ2-4; D perhaps matches TRBD1 (5 bases). The better agreement between TRBJ2-7 and the DNA end casts doubt on the J call. The germline CDR1 and CDR2 sequences are MDHEN and SYDVKM. The CDR3 spans 12 residues. In DNA form, the CDR3 reads TGTTCCAGCAGTCGACAGAGATACGAGCAGTACTTC. Its protein is CSSSRQRYEQYF.

This chain uses TRBV11-2 with TRBJ2-7; TRBD1 matches at 9 bases. The V gene end was trimmed by 5 bases and the J gene end by 5 bases; junction bases not matched to a gene: 13. The CDR3 spans 16 residues. The germline CDR1 and CDR2 sequences are SGHAT and FQNNGV. CDR3 sequence: CASSLTPGQGFDEQYF. CDR3 bases: TGTGCCAGCAGCCTTACTCCGGGACAGGGTTTCGACGAGCAGTACTTC. The whole variable domain, filled in from reference TRBV11-2 and TRBJ2-7, reads EAGVAQSPRYKIIEKRQSVAFWCNPISGHATLYWYQQILGQGPKLLIQFQNNGVVDDSQLPKDRFSAERLKGVDSTLKIQPAKLEDSAVYLCASSLTPGQGFDEQYFGPGTRLTVT.

The genes are TRBV7-2 and TRBJ2-5, with D uncertain. The V and J ends lost 2 bases and 4 bases respectively, with 14 bases between them. CDR1 and CDR2 (germline): SGHTA, FQGNSA. The CDR3 covers 15 residues. The CDR3 protein is CASSLRGQVRETQYF. CDR3 bases: TGTGCCAGCAGCTTACGAGGTCAGGTGCGAGAGACCCAGTACTTC.

The chain links TRBV27 to TRBJ1-5; D gene ambiguous. Germline CDR1 and CDR2: MNHEY and SMNVEV (reference sequence). Trimming cost V 6 bases and J 2 bases, with 14 bases left between them. The CDR3 runs to 15 residues. CDR3 protein: CASSLTTRGNQPQHF. CDR3 DNA sequence: TGTGCCAGCAGCTTGACGACAAGGGGCAATCAGCCCCAGCATTTT.

The genes are TRBV11-2 and TRBJ2-1; 7 bases agree with TRBD2. The J call may be wrong; the DNA end is better matched by TRBJ2-7. In germline, CDR1 is SGHAT, CDR2 FQNNGV. The CDR3 has 21 residues. The CDR3 loop is CASRLRPLEVGGLSSYNEQYF. CDR3 coding DNA: TGTGCCAGCAGGTTAAGGCCGCTAGAAGTGGGGGGGTTGAGCTCCTACAATGAGCAGTACTTC.

As to this clonotype: One end of the junction is discordant with germline, which a read error may explain. The J gene is TRBJ1-2, the V gene TRBV5-1, with unresolved D. The germline gives CDR1 SGHRS, CDR2 YFSETQ. The CDR3 spans 15 residues. In DNA form, the CDR3 reads TGCGCCAGCAGATTGGCGCAGAAGATTAACTATGGCTACACCTTC. Its protein product is CASRLAQKINYGYTF. Supplemented by reference TRBV5-1 and TRBJ1-2, the full variable domain reads KAGVTQTPRYLIKTRGQQVTLSCSPISGHRSVSWYQQTPGQGLQFLFEYFSETQRNKGNFPGRFSGRQFSNSRSEMNVSTLELGDSALYLCASRLAQKINYGYTFGSGTRLTVV.